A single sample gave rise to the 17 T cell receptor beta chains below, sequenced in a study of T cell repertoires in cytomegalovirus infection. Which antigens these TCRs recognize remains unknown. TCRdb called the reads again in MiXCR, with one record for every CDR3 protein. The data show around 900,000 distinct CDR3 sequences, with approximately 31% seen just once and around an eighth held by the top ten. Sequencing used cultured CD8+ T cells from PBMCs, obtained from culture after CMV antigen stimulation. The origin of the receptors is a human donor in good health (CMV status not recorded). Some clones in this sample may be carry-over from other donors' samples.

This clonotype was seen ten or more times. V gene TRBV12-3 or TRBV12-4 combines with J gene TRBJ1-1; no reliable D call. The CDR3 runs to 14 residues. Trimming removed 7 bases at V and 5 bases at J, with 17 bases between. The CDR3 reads CASTPAGSRTEAFF. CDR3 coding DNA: TGTGCCAGCACCCCGGCGGGCAGTAGGACTGAAGCTTTCTTT.

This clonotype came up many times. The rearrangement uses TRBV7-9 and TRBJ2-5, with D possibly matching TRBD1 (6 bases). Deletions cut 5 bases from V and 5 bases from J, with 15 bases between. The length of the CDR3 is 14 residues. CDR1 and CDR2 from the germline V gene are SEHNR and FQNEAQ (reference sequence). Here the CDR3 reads CASSPRGQGETQYF. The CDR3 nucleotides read TGTGCCAGCAGCCCAAGAGGGCAGGGGGAGACCCAGTACTTC.

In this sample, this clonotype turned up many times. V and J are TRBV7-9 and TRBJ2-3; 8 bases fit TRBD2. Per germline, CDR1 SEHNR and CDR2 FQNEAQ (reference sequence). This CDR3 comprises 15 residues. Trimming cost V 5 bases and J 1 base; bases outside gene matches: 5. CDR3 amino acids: CASSPRGAGTDTQYF. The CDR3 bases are TGTGCCAGCAGCCCGCGGGGGGCCGGCACAGATACGCAGTATTTT.

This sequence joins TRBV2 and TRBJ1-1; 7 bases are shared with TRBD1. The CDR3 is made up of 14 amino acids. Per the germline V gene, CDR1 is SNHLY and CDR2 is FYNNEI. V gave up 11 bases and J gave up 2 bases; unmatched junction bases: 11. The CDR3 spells CASPRTGRNTEAFF. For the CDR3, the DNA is TGTGCCTCCCCGAGGACAGGAAGAAACACTGAAGCTTTCTTT.

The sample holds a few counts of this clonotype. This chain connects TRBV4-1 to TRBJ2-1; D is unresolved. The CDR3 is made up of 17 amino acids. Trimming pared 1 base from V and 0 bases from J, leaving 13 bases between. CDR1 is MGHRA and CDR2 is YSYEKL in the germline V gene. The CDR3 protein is CASSQVARTHSYNEQFF. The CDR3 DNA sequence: TGCGCCAGCAGCCAAGTAGCCCGGACCCACTCCTACAATGAGCAGTTCTTC.

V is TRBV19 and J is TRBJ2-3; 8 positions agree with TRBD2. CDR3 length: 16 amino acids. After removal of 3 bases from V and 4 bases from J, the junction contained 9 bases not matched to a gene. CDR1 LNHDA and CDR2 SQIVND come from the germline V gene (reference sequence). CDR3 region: CASSMERGTPADTQYF. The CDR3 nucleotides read TGTGCCAGTAGTATGGAGCGGGGGACTCCGGCAGATACGCAGTATTTT.

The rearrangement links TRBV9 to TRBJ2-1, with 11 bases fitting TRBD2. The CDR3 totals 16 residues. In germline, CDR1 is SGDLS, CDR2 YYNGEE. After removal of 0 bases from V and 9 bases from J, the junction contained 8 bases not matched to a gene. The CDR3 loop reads CASSVASGGTHIEQFF. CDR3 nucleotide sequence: TGTGCCAGCAGCGTAGCTAGCGGGGGGACGCACATTGAGCAGTTCTTC.

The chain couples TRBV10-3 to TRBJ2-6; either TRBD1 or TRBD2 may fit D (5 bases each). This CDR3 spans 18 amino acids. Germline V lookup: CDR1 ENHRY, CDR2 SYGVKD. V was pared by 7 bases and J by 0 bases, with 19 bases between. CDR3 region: CAITNASGPISGANVLTF. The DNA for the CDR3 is TGTGCCATCACGAATGCTTCGGGACCGATCTCTGGGGCCAACGTCCTGACTTTC.

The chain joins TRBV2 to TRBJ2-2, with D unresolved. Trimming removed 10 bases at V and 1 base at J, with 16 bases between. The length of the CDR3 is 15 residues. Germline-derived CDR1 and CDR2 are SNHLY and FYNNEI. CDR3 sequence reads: CAIPKKGMNTGELFF. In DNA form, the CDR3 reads TGTGCCATTCCTAAAAAAGGGATGAACACCGGGGAGCTGTTTTTT.

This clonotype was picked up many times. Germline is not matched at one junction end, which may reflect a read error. CDR3 nucleotides: TGTGCTAGCAGCTTAGAGCGGGGGGGAAAAGAGACCCAGTACTTC. It specifies CASSLERGGKETQYF. V usage is TRBV7-7 and J usage is TRBJ2-5; 10 bases are a match to TRBD2. CDR3 length equals 15 residues. From germline, CDR1 is SSHAT and CDR2 FNYEAQ (reference sequence).

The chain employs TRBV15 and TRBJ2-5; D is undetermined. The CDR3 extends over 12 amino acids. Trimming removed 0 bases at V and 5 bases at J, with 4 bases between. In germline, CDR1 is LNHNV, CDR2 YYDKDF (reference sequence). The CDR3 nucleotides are TGTGCCACCAGCAGAGATTGGGAGACCCAGTACTTC. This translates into CATSRDWETQYF.

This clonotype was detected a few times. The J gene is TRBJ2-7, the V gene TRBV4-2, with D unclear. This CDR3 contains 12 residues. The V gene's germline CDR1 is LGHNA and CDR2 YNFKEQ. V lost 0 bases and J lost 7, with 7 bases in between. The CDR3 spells CASSQDGREQYF. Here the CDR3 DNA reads TGTGCCAGCAGCCAAGATGGGCGTGAGCAGTACTTC.

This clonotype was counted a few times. The CDR3 nucleotides read TGTGCCAGCTCACCGCCGGGACTAGCGGGGCCGCACTTCTACAATGAGCAGTTCTTC. This gives the protein CASSPPGLAGPHFYNEQFF. The chain carries TRBV18 and TRBJ2-1; TRBD2 aligns across 13 bases. CDR3 length: 19 amino acids. Trimming removed 3 bases from V and 3 bases from J; junction bases left unmatched: 11. From germline, CDR1 is KGHSH and CDR2 LQKENI. Variable domain in full (rest from reference TRBV18 and TRBJ2-1): NAGVMQNPRHLVRRRGQEARLRCSPMKGHSHVYWYRQLPEEGLKFMVYLQKENIIDESGMPKERFSAEFPKEGPSILRIQQVVRGDSAAYFCASSPPGLAGPHFYNEQFFGPGTRLTVL.

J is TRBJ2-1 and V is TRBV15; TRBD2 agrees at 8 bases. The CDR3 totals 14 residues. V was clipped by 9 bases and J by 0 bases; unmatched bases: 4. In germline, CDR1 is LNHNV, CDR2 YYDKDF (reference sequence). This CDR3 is CATAGGGSYNEQFF. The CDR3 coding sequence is TGTGCCACTGCGGGGGGTGGCTCCTACAATGAGCAGTTCTTC.

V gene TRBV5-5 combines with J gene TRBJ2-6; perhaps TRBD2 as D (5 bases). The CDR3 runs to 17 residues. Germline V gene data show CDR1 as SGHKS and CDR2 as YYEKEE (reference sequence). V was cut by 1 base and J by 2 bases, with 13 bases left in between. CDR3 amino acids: CASSLPRRGPGANVLTF. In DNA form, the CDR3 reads TGTGCCAGCAGCTTGCCACGACGAGGGCCTGGGGCCAACGTCCTGACTTTC.

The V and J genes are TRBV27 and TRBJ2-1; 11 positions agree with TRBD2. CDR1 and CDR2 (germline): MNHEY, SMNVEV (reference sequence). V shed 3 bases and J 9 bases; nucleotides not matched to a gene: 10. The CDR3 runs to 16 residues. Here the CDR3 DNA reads TGTGCCAGCAGTTTTCACATAGCGGGGGGGCCGGGTGAGCAGTTCTTC. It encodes CASSFHIAGGPGEQFF.

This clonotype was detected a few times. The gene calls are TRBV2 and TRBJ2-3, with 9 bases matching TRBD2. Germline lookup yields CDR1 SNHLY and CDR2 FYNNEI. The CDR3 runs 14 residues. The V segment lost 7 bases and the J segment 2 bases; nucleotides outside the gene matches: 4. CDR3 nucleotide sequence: TGTGCCAGCATAAGCGGGGGGTACACAGATACGCAGTATTTT. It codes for CASISGGYTDTQYF.